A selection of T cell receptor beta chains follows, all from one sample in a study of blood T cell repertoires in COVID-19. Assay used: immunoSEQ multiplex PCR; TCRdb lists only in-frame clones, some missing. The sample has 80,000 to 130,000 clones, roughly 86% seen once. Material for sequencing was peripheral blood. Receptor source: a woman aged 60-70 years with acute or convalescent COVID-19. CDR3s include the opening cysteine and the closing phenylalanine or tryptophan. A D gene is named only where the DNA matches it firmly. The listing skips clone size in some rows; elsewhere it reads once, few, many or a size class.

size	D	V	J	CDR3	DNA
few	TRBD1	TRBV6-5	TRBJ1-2	CASSYDWQGAGYGYTF	TGTGCCAGCAGTTACGACTGGCAGGGGGCCGGCTATGGCTACACCTTC
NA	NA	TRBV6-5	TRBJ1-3	CASSYARDSGNTIYF	TGTGCCAGCAGTTACGCCCGGGACTCTGGAAACACCATATATTTT
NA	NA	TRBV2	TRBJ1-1	CASRRLRQEGAFF	TGTGCCAGCCGAAGGTTGAGGCAGGAGGGAGCTTTCTTT
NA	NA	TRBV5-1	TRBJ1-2	CASSLLPQGLNYGYTF	TGCGCCAGCAGCTTGCTTCCTCAGGGGCTTAACTATGGCTACACCTTC
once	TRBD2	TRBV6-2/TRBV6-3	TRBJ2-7	CASSSPGLAVSSVEQYF	TGTGCCAGCAGTTCTCCGGGACTAGCGGTTTCATCTGTCGAGCAGTACTTC
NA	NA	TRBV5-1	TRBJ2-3	CASSTLNTDTQYF	TGCGCCAGCAGCACTCTTAACACAGATACGCAGTATTTT
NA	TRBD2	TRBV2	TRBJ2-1	CASSRTSGSPNEQFF	TGTGCCAGCAGTCGGACTAGCGGGAGCCCCAATGAGCAGTTCTTC
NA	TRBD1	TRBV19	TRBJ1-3	CASTALGTAGNTIYF	TGTGCCAGTACCGCATTAGGGACAGCTGGAAACACCATATATTTT
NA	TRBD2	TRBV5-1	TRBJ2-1	CASSITSGRAGEQFF	TGCGCCAGCAGCATAACTAGCGGGAGGGCAGGTGAGCAGTTCTTC
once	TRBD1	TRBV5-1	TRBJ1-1	CASSWGQGRSSTEAFF	TGCGCCAGCAGCTGGGGACAGGGGAGGTCGAGTACTGAAGCTTTCTTT
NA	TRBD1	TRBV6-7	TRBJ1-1	CASSYVRGGQGLNTEAFF	TGTGCCAGCAGTTACGTGAGGGGGGGACAGGGGCTGAACACTGAAGCTTTCTTT
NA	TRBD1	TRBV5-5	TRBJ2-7	CASSPSGTGDEQYF	TGTGCCAGCAGCCCGTCAGGGACAGGCGACGAGCAGTACTTC
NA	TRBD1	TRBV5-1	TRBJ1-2	CASSWTAGTGASVNYGYTF	TGCGCCAGCAGCTGGACAGCCGGGACAGGGGCTTCTGTTAACTATGGCTACACCTTC
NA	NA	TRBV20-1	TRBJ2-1	CSASGGDNEQFF	TGCAGTGCTAGTGGCGGGGACAATGAGCAGTTCTTC
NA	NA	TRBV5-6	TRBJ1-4	CASSLEVTGRHEKLFF	TGTGCCAGCAGCTTGGAGGTTACAGGGCGACATGAAAAACTGTTTTTT
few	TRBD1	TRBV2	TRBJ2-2	CASSRDSRNTGELFF	TGTGCCAGCAGTCGGGACAGCCGGAACACCGGGGAGCTGTTTTTT
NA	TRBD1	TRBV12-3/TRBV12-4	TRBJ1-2	CASRGGQGGGYTF	TGTGCCAGCAGGGGGGGACAGGGCGGAGGCTACACCTTC
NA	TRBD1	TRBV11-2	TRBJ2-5	CASSPFGQGAQETQYF	TGTGCCAGCAGCCCCTTCGGTCAGGGGGCCCAAGAGACCCAGTACTTC
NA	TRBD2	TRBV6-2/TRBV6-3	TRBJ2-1	CASSSLAGLLYNEQFF	TGTGCCAGCAGTTCCCTAGCGGGACTGCTCTACAATGAGCAGTTCTTC
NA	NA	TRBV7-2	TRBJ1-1	CASSLAGGLNTEAFF	TGTGCCAGCAGCTTAGCGGGAGGGTTGAACACTGAAGCTTTCTTT
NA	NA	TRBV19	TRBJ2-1	CASSDAVGSSYNEQFF	TGTGCCAGTAGTGACGCCGTCGGGAGCTCCTACAATGAGCAGTTCTTC
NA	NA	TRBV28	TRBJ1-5	CASRGWGVRSNQPQHF	TGTGCCAGCAGGGGTTGGGGGGTACGGAGCAATCAGCCCCAGCATTTT
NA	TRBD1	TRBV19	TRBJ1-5	CASSGTGAGQPQHF	TGTGCCAGTAGTGGGACAGGGGCTGGTCAGCCCCAGCATTTT
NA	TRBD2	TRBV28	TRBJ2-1	CASAVVLAGPVYEQFF	TGTGCCAGCGCGGTGGTACTAGCGGGCCCGGTCTATGAGCAGTTCTTC
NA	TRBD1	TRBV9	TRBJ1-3	CASSPRTGDSGNTIYF	TGTGCCAGCAGCCCCCGGACAGGGGACTCTGGAAACACCATATATTTT
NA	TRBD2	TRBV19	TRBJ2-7	CASTSSGTSIYEQYF	TGTGCCAGTACTTCGAGCGGGACTAGTATCTACGAGCAGTACTTC
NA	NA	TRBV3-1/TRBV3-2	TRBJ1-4	CASTLKSRGRDEKLFF	TGTGCCAGCACCCTAAAATCGCGGGGGCGCGACGAAAAACTGTTTTTT
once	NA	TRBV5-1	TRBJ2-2	CASSWTVNTGELFF	TGCGCCAGCAGCTGGACAGTGAACACCGGGGAGCTGTTTTTT
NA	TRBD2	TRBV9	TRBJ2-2	CASSTDSGGSGGELFF	TGTGCCAGCAGCACCGATAGTGGCGGGAGCGGCGGGGAGCTGTTTTTT
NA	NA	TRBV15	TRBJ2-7	CATSRDYKQYF	TGTGCCACCAGCAGAGATTATAAGCAGTACTTC
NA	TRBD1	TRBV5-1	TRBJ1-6	CASSPDRDDSPLHF	TGCGCCAGCAGCCCTGACAGGGATGATTCACCCCTCCACTTT
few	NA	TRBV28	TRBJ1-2	CASSFLKGRGTYGYTF	TGTGCCAGCAGTTTTCTGAAGGGGCGGGGAACCTATGGCTACACCTTC
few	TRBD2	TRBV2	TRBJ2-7	CASTSGRSTYEQYF	TGTGCCAGCACTAGCGGGAGAAGCACCTACGAGCAGTACTTC
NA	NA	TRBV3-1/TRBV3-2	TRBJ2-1	CASSQGTSTNEQFF	TGTGCCAGCAGCCAAGGAACTAGCACAAATGAGCAGTTCTTC
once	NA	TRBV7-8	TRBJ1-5	CASSLDRVSQPQHF	TGTGCCAGCAGCTTAGACAGGGTCAGCCAGCCCCAGCATTTT
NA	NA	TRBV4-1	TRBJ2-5	CASSQDASQYF	TGCGCCAGCAGCCAAGATGCTAGTCAGTACTTC
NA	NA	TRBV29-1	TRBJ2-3	CSAQRVPDTQYF	TGCAGCGCCCAGCGGGTGCCAGATACGCAGTATTTT
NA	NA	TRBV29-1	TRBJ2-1	CSVWSPRLGGHNEQFF	TGCAGCGTTTGGTCCCCCCGACTAGGAGGTCACAATGAGCAGTTCTTC
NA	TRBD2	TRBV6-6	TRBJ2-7	CASSPLAGEAHEQYF	TGTGCCAGCAGCCCACTAGCGGGAGAAGCCCACGAGCAGTACTTC
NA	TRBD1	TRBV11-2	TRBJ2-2	CASSRGTGADGELFF	TGTGCCAGCAGCCGTGGGACAGGGGCGGACGGGGAGCTGTTTTTT